This passage covers 13 T cell receptor beta chains from one sample sequenced in a study of blood T cell repertoires in COVID-19 (dated by TCRdb to 2018 to 2021). Libraries were prepared through the immunoSEQ multiplex PCR assay. The table was pulled from immuneACCESS by TCRdb, which kept in-frame rearrangements only. Such tables lose some clones; where checked, under half of the loss comes from unresolved V genes, and the rest has no known cause. The sample includes around 150,000 clones, with approximately 85% observed a single time. Clones ranked in the top ten supply 3.4% of the sample. Sequenced material: PBMCs or T cells enriched from blood (not recorded which). The source of these receptors is a woman aged 45-59 years with acute COVID-19.

This clone was detected a few times. The junction does not match germline at one end; this may be a read error. The chain employs TRBV12-3 or TRBV12-4 and TRBJ2-1; TRBD2 agrees at 10 bases. The CDR3 is 12 residues long. CDR3 loop: CASSLVLAGRVF. The CDR3 DNA follows: TGTGCCAGCAGTTTAGTACTAGCGGGGAGGGTCTTC.

This chain links TRBV7-2 with TRBJ1-2; 7 nucleotides match TRBD1. Losses at the gene ends were 0 bases for V and 7 bases for J; bases not matched to a gene: 2. The CDR3 has 13 amino acids. Germline V lookup: CDR1 SGHTA, CDR2 FQGNSA. CDR3 region: CASSLATGAGYTF. The DNA for the CDR3 is TGTGCCAGCAGCTTAGCCACAGGGGCTGGCTACACCTTC.

The rearrangement uses TRBV19 and TRBJ2-5, with TRBD2 identical over 11 bases. The germline gives CDR1 LNHDA, CDR2 SQIVND (reference sequence). After removal of 5 bases from V and 2 bases from J, the junction contained 4 bases not matched to a gene. The CDR3 has 15 amino acids. The DNA of the CDR3 is TGTGCCAGTAGTCGACTAGCGGGGATACAAGAGACCCAGTACTTC. Its translation is CASSRLAGIQETQYF.

The J gene is TRBJ2-7, the V gene TRBV9; 8 positions agree with TRBD1. The CDR3 extends over 15 amino acids. Germline V CDR1 and CDR2: SGDLS, YYNGEE. Losses at the gene ends were 0 bases for V and 3 bases for J; bases not matched to a gene: 5. The CDR3 loop reads CASSVGETGDYEQYF. The CDR3 region has the DNA TGTGCCAGCAGCGTAGGTGAGACAGGGGACTACGAGCAGTACTTC.

This clone appeared a few times. Written as DNA, the CDR3 is TGTGCCACCAGCACGGCAGGGGGCCTACTCGAGCAGTACTTC. It codes for CATSTAGGLLEQYF. The V and J genes are TRBV15 and TRBJ2-7, with 8 bases that match TRBD1. CDR3 length: 14 amino acids. V trimming: 4 bases; J trimming: 6 bases; junction bases outside the gene matches: 8. Germline CDR1 LNHNV, CDR2 YYDKDF (reference sequence).

The chain employs TRBV6-6 and TRBJ1-1, with D maybe TRBD1 (6 bases). The CDR3 extends over 15 amino acids. Germline V gene sequence: CDR1 MNHNY, CDR2 SVGAGI (reference sequence). Between the trimmed V and J ends, which lost 5 bases and 3 bases, there was a span of 16 bases. Here the CDR3 reads CASSLLGGRDTEAFF. The CDR3 nucleotides read TGTGCCAGCAGTCTCTTAGGGGGTAGGGACACTGAAGCTTTCTTT.

The chain couples TRBV3-1 (or the pseudogene TRBV3-2) to TRBJ2-3; 7 nucleotides match TRBD1. The CDR3 has 18 amino acids. Germline CDR1 LGHDT, CDR2 YNNKEL (reference sequence). V was pared by 2 bases and J by 5 bases, with 16 bases of the junction left unmatched. DNA of the CDR3: TGTGCCAGCAGCCAATCTTTCCGAGGGGGCATTGAGCAAGATACGCAGTATTTT. Protein sequence: CASSQSFRGGIEQDTQYF.

The chain recombines TRBV7-3 with TRBJ2-1; TRBD1 aligns across 10 bases. J was trimmed by 10 bases and V by 5 bases; bases with no gene match: 11. This CDR3 spans 15 amino acids. Germline values: CDR1 SGHTA, CDR2 FQGTGA. For the CDR3, the DNA is TGTGCCAGCAGCCAAGGGATAGCGGGACAGGGGGAGCAGTTCTTC. Protein sequence: CASSQGIAGQGEQFF.

The chain is built from TRBV7-9 and TRBJ2-7; 7 bases match TRBD1. Germline-derived CDR1 and CDR2 are SEHNR and FQNEAQ (reference sequence). The CDR3 totals 14 residues. Losses at the gene ends were 4 bases for V and 2 bases for J; bases not matched to a gene: 5. The CDR3 loop reads CASSSWTGPYEQYF. CDR3 coding DNA: TGTGCCAGCAGCTCGTGGACAGGACCCTACGAGCAGTACTTC.

V gene TRBV11-2 combines with J gene TRBJ2-1; 8 nucleotides match TRBD1. The CDR3 spans 16 residues. The germline V gene encodes CDR1 SGHAT and CDR2 FQNNGV. Trimming cost V 4 bases and J 3 bases; bases outside gene matches: 8. The CDR3 reads CASSSTSGTGYNEQFF. CDR3 in DNA: TGTGCCAGCAGCTCGACTTCGGGGACAGGCTACAATGAGCAGTTCTTC.

The chain links TRBV4-2 to TRBJ2-3; no definite D call. The germline V gene encodes CDR1 LGHNA and CDR2 YNFKEQ. CDR3 length: 16 amino acids. V shed 4 bases and J shed 3 bases, with 17 bases lying between them. The CDR3 sequence: CASSLSVPPGTDTQYF. In nucleotides, the CDR3 is TGTGCCAGCAGCCTCAGCGTCCCCCCGGGTACAGATACGCAGTATTTT.

The chain recombines TRBV9 with TRBJ2-3, with 9 bases fitting TRBD1. The CDR3 has 15 amino acids. Germline CDR1 SGDLS, CDR2 YYNGEE. V trimming: 0 bases; J trimming: 4 bases; junction bases outside the gene matches: 3. CDR3 residues: CASSVGGTGSDTQYF. CDR3 coding DNA: TGTGCCAGCAGCGTAGGGGGGACAGGGTCAGATACGCAGTATTTT.

This chain links TRBV13 with TRBJ2-7; 8 positions match TRBD1. CDR1 PRHDT and CDR2 FYEKMQ come from the germline V gene (reference sequence). V shed 4 bases and J 5 bases; nucleotides not matched to a gene: 4. This CDR3 is 13 amino acids long. In DNA, the CDR3 is TGTGCCAGCAGCTGGACAGGGTCGGACGAGCAGTACTTC. Translated, it gives CASSWTGSDEQYF.